Listed here is a single T cell receptor beta chain. The CDR3 runs 14 residues. The germline V gene encodes CDR1 DFQATT and CDR2 SNEGSKA (reference sequence). Between the trimmed V and J ends, which lost 3 bases and 6 bases, there was a span of 15 bases. Genomic DNA was employed as the template in profiling TCR beta VDJ and CDR3. TCRdb re-derived calls from the reads in MiXCR, one entry per CDR3 protein. The table lists 170,000 or so distinct CDR3 sequences, roughly 60% of them singletons. The record originates from a study of CD8+CD57+ T cells in acquired aplastic anemia. The patients chosen for sequencing had shown expansion of CD8+CD57+ cells (detected by flow cytometry). Each patient gave a blood sample that was collected before any therapy had been received.

The chain employs TRBV20-1 and TRBJ1-5, with D possibly being TRBD1 (5 bases). Material: sorted CD4+, CD8+, or CD8+CD57+ T cells (not recorded which) from PBMCs. The clonotype was recovered from a human donor with aplastic anemia. The CDR3 protein is CSASTRGEGQPQHF. In nucleotides, the CDR3 is TGCAGTGCTAGCACTCGGGGGGAGGGTCAGCCCCAGCATTTT.